This T cell receptor (beta chain) derives from a study of identical twins. Study-level points and caveats: Modelling approaches yielded underestimates of out-of-frame TCR alpha sharing between monozygotic twins. Out-of-frame alpha sequences shared by twins were enriched for low generation probability. Fewer insertions were carried by abundant cord blood beta clonotypes, but none was seen in memory repertoires.

The CDR3 loop spans 15 amino acids. Unmatched junction bases numbered 4, after V lost 5 bases and J lost 2 bases. Germline V gene sequence: CDR1 MDHEN, CDR2 SYDVKM. TCRdb analysed the 5' RACE reads with MiXCR anew, one entry per CDR3 protein. The profile covers roughly 250,000 distinct CDR3 sequences, with roughly 7% appearing a single time and under 4% taken by the ten largest. Concerning this clonotype: Its target is unknown.

Another study also made use of these data, one on yellow fever vaccine responses in identical twins.

The material sequenced was memory (CD45RO+) T cells sorted from blood. This sequence originates from a woman younger than 30 in good health. The J gene is TRBJ2-7, the V gene TRBV28, with TRBD2 matching 12 bases. CDR3 region: CASSALAGGPYEQYF. CDR3 nucleotide sequence: TGTGCCAGCAGTGCACTAGCGGGAGGACCCTACGAGCAGTACTTC.